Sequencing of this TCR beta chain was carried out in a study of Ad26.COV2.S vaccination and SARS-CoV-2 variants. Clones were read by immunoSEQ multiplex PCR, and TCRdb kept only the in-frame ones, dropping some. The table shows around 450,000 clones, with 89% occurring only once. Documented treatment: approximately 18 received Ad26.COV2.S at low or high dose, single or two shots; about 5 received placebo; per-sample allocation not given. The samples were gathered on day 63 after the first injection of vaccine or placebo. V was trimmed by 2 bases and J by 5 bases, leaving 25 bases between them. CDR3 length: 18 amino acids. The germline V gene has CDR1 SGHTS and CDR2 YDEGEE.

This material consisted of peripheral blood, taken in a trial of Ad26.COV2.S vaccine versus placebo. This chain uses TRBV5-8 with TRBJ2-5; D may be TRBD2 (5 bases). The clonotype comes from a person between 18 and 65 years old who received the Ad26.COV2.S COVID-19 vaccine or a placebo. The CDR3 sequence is CASSLLLSGLNSGETQYF. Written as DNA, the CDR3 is TGTGCCAGCAGCTTACTACTAAGCGGCTTAAACTCGGGGGAGACCCAGTACTTC.